The rows below give T cell receptor beta chains drawn from one sample of a study of vaccination effects on CD4 cells after COVID-19. These receptors are not linked to any known antigen. Sequencing used immunoSEQ multiplex PCR; TCRdb keeps in-frame clones, though not all of them. This table holds about 24,000 clones, around four fifths found once. This sample comprised CD4+ T cells from PBMCs cultured with SARS-CoV-2 spike peptides, obtained after COVID-19 vaccination. Receptors were obtained from a human donor who received a COVID-19 vaccine. CDR3s include the opening cysteine and the closing phenylalanine or tryptophan. Each record gives: CDR3 DNA, CDR3 protein, V gene, clone size, D gene, J gene. The D gene is left open where the match is weak. Part of the rows lack a size; the others show once, few, many or a class for expanded clones.

TGTGCCAGCTCACCGGGGCTTGGGCGCGAGGAGACCCAGTACTTC,CASSPGLGREETQYF,TRBV18,NA,NA,TRBJ2-5
TGTGCCAGCAGCTTATCCCAGGGGGCGGTAGATACGCAGTATTTT,CASSLSQGAVDTQYF,TRBV11-3,few,TRBD1,TRBJ2-3
TGTGCCAGCATCGCAGCCTCCTATGGCTACACCTTC,CASIAASYGYTF,TRBV6-5,NA,NA,TRBJ1-2
TGTGCCAGCAGTGACCCAGCGGGAACCTCCTACAATGAGCAGTTCTTC,CASSDPAGTSYNEQFF,TRBV2,NA,TRBD2,TRBJ2-1
TGTGCCAGCAGCTTAGCGCAGGCGTTCTCCTATAATTCACCCCTCCACTTT,CASSLAQAFSYNSPLHF,TRBV7-9,NA,NA,TRBJ1-6
TGTGCCAGCAGCCGCACTAGCGGGAGGGCCTCCTACAATGAGCAGTTCTTC,CASSRTSGRASYNEQFF,TRBV7-2,NA,TRBD2,TRBJ2-1
TGTGCCAGCAGTGAAACCCTGACTAGCGGGTTGACCTACGAGCAGTACTTC,CASSETLTSGLTYEQYF,TRBV2,NA,TRBD2,TRBJ2-7
TGTGCCAGCAGCCAAGATCTCGGCAGGGGCGATGAAAAACTGTTTTTT,CASSQDLGRGDEKLFF,TRBV3-1/TRBV3-2,NA,NA,TRBJ1-4
TGTGCCAGCAGCTTGAAACAGGGGTATGGCTACACCTTC,CASSLKQGYGYTF,TRBV5-6,NA,TRBD1,TRBJ1-2
TGTGCCAGAAGCTTAGGTAAGGGGTCACAAGAGACCCAGTACTTC,CARSLGKGSQETQYF,TRBV7-5,NA,NA,TRBJ2-5
TGTGCCTGGGGGATGTATGGCTACACCTTC,CAWGMYGYTF,TRBV30,NA,NA,TRBJ1-2
TGTGCCAGCAGTTACTCGTGGAACAGGGAGGCAGATACGCAGTATTTT,CASSYSWNREADTQYF,TRBV6-5,once,NA,TRBJ2-3
TGTGCCAGCTCACCTACAGGGGTGGGTGAGCAGTACTTC,CASSPTGVGEQYF,TRBV18,NA,TRBD1,TRBJ2-7
TGCGCCAGCAGCCAACCTGACAGGGGAAATCTCTACGAGCAGTACTTC,CASSQPDRGNLYEQYF,TRBV4-1,medium-sized,TRBD1,TRBJ2-7
TGTGCCTGGAGTGTACTGAATGGCAGGGGGCCTGGAAACACCATATATTTT,CAWSVLNGRGPGNTIYF,TRBV30,NA,TRBD1,TRBJ1-3
TGTGCCTGGAGGGGGAAAGGACTAGCGGGCCTCGAGCAGTACTTC,CAWRGKGLAGLEQYF,TRBV30,NA,TRBD2,TRBJ2-7
TGTGCCAGCAGTTTGGACAGGAATAACTATGGCTACACCTTC,CASSLDRNNYGYTF,TRBV6-5,NA,TRBD1,TRBJ1-2
TGTGCCAGCAGGGGGGCGGGTGGAGTAGCTGAAGCTTTCTTT,CASRGAGGVAEAFF,TRBV9,NA,NA,TRBJ1-1
TGCGCCAGCAGCCTGGGGCAGGGAGGGAACTATGGCTACACCTTC,CASSLGQGGNYGYTF,TRBV5-1,NA,NA,TRBJ1-2
TGTGCCAGCAGCTTGGAAGGCTCTGGAAACACCATATATTTT,CASSLEGSGNTIYF,TRBV5-5,NA,NA,TRBJ1-3
TGTGCCAGCAGCCAAGAGGGGGGCTCCTACGAGCAGTACTTC,CASSQEGGSYEQYF,TRBV3-1/TRBV3-2,few,NA,TRBJ2-7
TGCGCCAGCAGCCAGAGTTCCTCGGCAGGACCCTCTGGAAACACCATATATTTT,CASSQSSSAGPSGNTIYF,TRBV4-1,NA,NA,TRBJ1-3
TGTGCCAGCAGTTACCAACAGGGAGGGGGGGAAAAACTGTTTTTT,CASSYQQGGGEKLFF,TRBV6-5,NA,NA,TRBJ1-4
TGTGCCAGCAGCGTAGTGGGACAGGGTAAAACCGGGGAGCTGTTTTTT,CASSVVGQGKTGELFF,TRBV9,NA,TRBD1,TRBJ2-2
TGTGCCAGCTCACCAAACCTCTATGGCTACACCTTC,CASSPNLYGYTF,TRBV18,NA,NA,TRBJ1-2
TGTGCCAGCAGCGCCGTTGGAGATGAAGCTTTCTTT,CASSAVGDEAFF,TRBV7-9,NA,NA,TRBJ1-1
TGCGCCAGCAGCCAAGAAGGGCAGACTAGCGTACGTGGGTTCTTC,CASSQEGQTSVRGFF,TRBV4-1,NA,TRBD2,TRBJ2-1
TGTGCCAGCAGTGAAAGGCGGGAGTCCTATGAGCAGTTCTTC,CASSERRESYEQFF,TRBV2,once,TRBD2,TRBJ2-1
TGTGCCAGCAGCTTACAATGGAATCAGCCCCAGCATTTT,CASSLQWNQPQHF,TRBV11-1,NA,NA,TRBJ1-5
TGCGCCAGCAGCTTGGGGGACAGGAGAAACATTCAGTACTTC,CASSLGDRRNIQYF,TRBV5-1,once,TRBD1,TRBJ2-4
TGTGCCAGTACTCCCCCCGGCAGCGCGTACTCACCCCTCCACTTT,CASTPPGSAYSPLHF,TRBV19,NA,NA,TRBJ1-6
TGTGCCAGCAGCCGGACTAGTGAGGAGCAGTTCTTC,CASSRTSEEQFF,TRBV12-3/TRBV12-4,few,TRBD2,TRBJ2-1
TGCGCCAGCAGCTCACAAACAGGGGTCAAGAACACCGGGGAGCTGTTTTTT,CASSSQTGVKNTGELFF,TRBV5-1,NA,TRBD1,TRBJ2-2
TGTGCCAGCAGCTTGATGAGCACAGATATGCAGTATTTT,CASSLMSTDMQYF,TRBV7-2,NA,NA,TRBJ2-3
TGTGCCAGCAGCTTGGCTCCGGACAGGGAGCAGTACTTC,CASSLAPDREQYF,TRBV5-6,few,TRBD1,TRBJ2-7
TGTGCCAGCTCACCGGACAGGTCCAACTATGGCTACACCTTC,CASSPDRSNYGYTF,TRBV18,few,TRBD1,TRBJ1-2
TGTGCCAGCAGTTACCCTTATGGAGCACAGTATTTT,CASSYPYGAQYF,TRBV6-2/TRBV6-3,NA,NA,TRBJ2-3
TGTGCCAGTAGCCAGACTAGCTACGAGCAGTACTTC,CASSQTSYEQYF,TRBV19,NA,NA,TRBJ2-7